Following are 15 T cell receptor beta chains from one sample sequenced in a study of T cells after yellow fever vaccination. One entry per CDR3 protein, called by TCRdb with MiXCR from the 5' RACE reads. The table shows some 350,000 distinct CDR3 sequences, with 3% to 4.5% occurring only once. The sequencing here drew on PBMCs, taken 5 days after the yellow fever booster vaccination. These receptors originate from a man between 18 and 35 years old who received the YFV17D yellow fever vaccine.

This clonotype was counted many times. The chain joins TRBV4-3 to TRBJ2-5; possibly TRBD1 or TRBD2 for D (5 bases each). CDR1 is LGHNA and CDR2 is YSLEER in the germline V gene. V lost 1 base and J 5 bases, leaving 11 bases between the germline ends. CDR3 length: 14 residues. As DNA, the CDR3 is TGCGCCAGCAGCCAAGCCGGTTGGGGGGAGACCCAGTACTTC. It codes for CASSQAGWGETQYF.

V usage is TRBV19 and J usage is TRBJ2-2, with 7 bases lining up with TRBD1. V lost 3 bases and J lost 1; bases outside the gene matches: 14. The CDR3 runs to 19 residues. Germline V gene sequence: CDR1 LNHDA, CDR2 SQIVND (reference sequence). As DNA, the CDR3 is TGTGCCAGTAGTATGAGAATGGCCCAGGGGGAAAAGAACACCGGGGAGCTGTTTTTT. This codes for CASSMRMAQGEKNTGELFF.

This clonotype was counted many times. The chain uses TRBV12-3 or TRBV12-4 and TRBJ2-7, with D possibly being TRBD1 or TRBD2 (5 bases each). The CDR3 sequence is 15 residues long. V was shortened by 5 bases and J by 4 bases, with 18 bases between the two germline ends. CDR3 sequence (DNA): TGTGCCAGCAGTCTCCGGGACGTAGGGGAGTACGAGCAGTACTTC. This encodes CASSLRDVGEYEQYF.

This clonotype was seen ten or more times. This chain joins TRBV5-1 and TRBJ2-3; 8 bases map to TRBD2. The CDR3 is 14 residues long. The V segment lost 4 bases and the J segment 6 bases; nucleotides outside the gene matches: 7. Germline V gives CDR1 SGHRS, CDR2 YFSETQ. DNA for the CDR3: TGCGCCAGCAGCCCGACTAGCGTAGGGGATACGCAGTATTTT. Amino acids: CASSPTSVGDTQYF.

The chain joins TRBV6-5 to TRBJ2-7, with D perhaps assigned TRBD1 or TRBD2 (6 bases each). The germline V and J ends were trimmed by 2 bases and 6 bases, with 14 bases remaining between them. The germline gives CDR1 MNHEY, CDR2 SVGAGI. CDR3 size: 14 residues. CDR3 amino acids: CASSYGGPPTEQYF. The CDR3 DNA is TGTGCCAGCAGTTACGGGGGGCCACCCACCGAGCAGTACTTC.

The J gene is TRBJ2-7, the V gene TRBV7-9, with 11 bases fitting TRBD2. CDR1 is SEHNR and CDR2 is FQNEAQ in the germline V gene (reference sequence). The CDR3 is made up of 18 amino acids. Unmatched junction bases numbered 9, after V lost 2 bases and J lost 0 bases. The CDR3 loop is CASSLPLGTSGSSYEQYF. Here the CDR3 DNA reads TGTGCCAGCAGCTTACCCTTGGGGACTAGCGGATCCTCCTACGAGCAGTACTTC.

This rearrangement joins TRBV6-5 to TRBJ2-2; 11 nucleotides line up with TRBD2. Germline V gene data show CDR1 as MNHEY and CDR2 as SVGAGI. The CDR3 has 19 amino acids. Trimming took 2 bases from V and 4 from J; bases not matched to a gene: 12. The DNA of the CDR3 is TGTGCCAGCAGTTACCAAGAAATTAGCGGGGGGGCCGTCACCGGGGAGCTGTTTTTT. It yields the protein CASSYQEISGGAVTGELFF.

The chain recombines TRBV11-1 with TRBJ2-3; D is possibly TRBD2 (5 bases). The CDR3 totals 15 residues. In germline, CDR1 is SGHAT, CDR2 FQDESV (reference sequence). With 0 bases removed from V and 1 base from J, the gap between germline ends came to 8 bases. CDR3 bases: TGTGCCAGCAGCTTAGCGAGGGCGCGCACAGATACGCAGTATTTT. The encoded protein is CASSLARARTDTQYF.

J is TRBJ1-1 and V is TRBV6-5, with 8 positions matching TRBD1. The V and J ends lost 3 bases and 4 bases, in that order; junction bases with no gene match: 10. The CDR3 is 16 amino acids. CDR1 is MNHEY and CDR2 is SVGAGI in the germline V gene. The CDR3 bases are TGTGCCAGCAGTTATTGGACAGGGAGGTATGGCACTGAAGCTTTCTTT. This gives the protein CASSYWTGRYGTEAFF.

The chain is built from TRBV28 and TRBJ2-7, with TRBD1 matching over 7 bases. The CDR3 spans 15 residues. With V trimmed by 4 bases and J by 7 bases, 13 bases remained unmatched. Germline CDR1 and CDR2: MDHEN and SYDVKM. The CDR3 region is CASSSSGTAGMEQYV. The CDR3 DNA reads as TGTGCCAGCAGTTCCTCCGGGACAGCCGGGATGGAGCAGTACGTC.

This clonotype was detected a few times. The chain links TRBV20-1 to TRBJ2-5, with 7 bases fitting TRBD1. This CDR3 has 17 residues. Germline V gene sequence: CDR1 DFQATT, CDR2 SNEGSKA (reference sequence). V was pared by 6 bases and J by 0 bases, with 16 bases of the junction left unmatched. CDR3 sequence reads: CSASTNRGKLYQETQYF. CDR3 coding DNA: TGCAGTGCCTCAACGAACAGGGGCAAACTGTACCAAGAGACCCAGTACTTC.

This clonotype was picked up a small number of times. The V gene is TRBV7-3, the J gene TRBJ2-7, with D possibly called TRBD1 or TRBD2 (5 bases each). CDR1 and CDR2 (germline): SGHTA, FQGTGA. V dropped 6 bases and J dropped 4 bases, with 19 bases sitting between them. The CDR3 totals 15 residues. In nucleotides, the CDR3 is TGTGCCAGCAGTCTACGTGGGGGAAGGAGGTACGAGCAGTACGTC. Translated: CASSLRGGRRYEQYV.

In this sample, this clonotype turned up many times. The chain joins TRBV7-3 to TRBJ2-6, with TRBD2 as a possible D gene (5 bases). V lost 2 bases, J lost 2 bases, and 13 bases lay in between. Germline V gene lookup returns CDR1 SGHTA and CDR2 FQGTGA. The CDR3 runs 17 residues. The CDR3 bases are TGTGCCAGCAGCTTAGTGGGGAGTAACACTGGGGCCAACGTCCTGACTTTC. Translation gives CASSLVGSNTGANVLTF.

A few counts support this clonotype. This sequence joins TRBV7-6 and TRBJ1-5; D gene uncertain. CDR3 length: 12 amino acids. Germline assignment: CDR1 SGHVS and CDR2 FNYEAQ. The ends were cut back, 5 bases at V and 4 bases at J, with 6 bases in the middle. This CDR3 reads CASSDENQPQHF. CDR3 nucleotides: TGTGCCAGCAGCGACGAGAATCAGCCCCAGCATTTT.

CDR3 protein: CSAGGPGEQFF. The DNA for the CDR3 is TGCAGTGCGGGGGGGCCGGGTGAGCAGTTCTTC. The chain uses TRBV20-1 and TRBJ2-1, with a possible D match to TRBD2 (7 bases). This CDR3 is 11 amino acids long. The germline gives CDR1 DFQATT, CDR2 SNEGSKA (reference sequence). Trimming removed 6 bases from V and 9 bases from J, with 12 bases in between.